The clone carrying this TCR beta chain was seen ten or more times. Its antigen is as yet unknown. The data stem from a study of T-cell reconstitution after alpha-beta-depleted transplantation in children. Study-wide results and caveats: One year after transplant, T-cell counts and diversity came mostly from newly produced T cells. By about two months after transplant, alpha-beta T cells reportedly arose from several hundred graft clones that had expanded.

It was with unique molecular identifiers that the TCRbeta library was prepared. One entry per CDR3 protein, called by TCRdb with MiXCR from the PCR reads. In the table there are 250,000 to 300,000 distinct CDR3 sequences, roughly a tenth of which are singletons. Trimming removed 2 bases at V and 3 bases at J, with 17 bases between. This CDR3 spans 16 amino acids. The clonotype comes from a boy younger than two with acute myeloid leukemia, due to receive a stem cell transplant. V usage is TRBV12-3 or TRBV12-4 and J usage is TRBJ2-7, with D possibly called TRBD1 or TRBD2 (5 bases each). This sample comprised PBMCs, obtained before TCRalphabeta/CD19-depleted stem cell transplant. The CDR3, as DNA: TGTGCCAGCAGTTTAAGGGCGGGTAAGGGGCTCTACGAGCAGTACTTC. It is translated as CASSLRAGKGLYEQYF.